The T cell receptor (beta chain) under discussion was sequenced for a study of CD8 T cells in ankylosing spondylitis. CDR3 length: 16 amino acids. CDR1 and CDR2 (germline): SGDLS, YYNGEE. The junction had 8 bases not matched to a gene; V was cut back by 2 bases and J by 5 bases. Study results and limitations: Certain motif variants had earlier been reported in reactive arthritis synovial fluid and blood. A motif in TCR beta, a set of fewer than ten highly homologous variants, appeared characteristic of ankylosing spondylitis blood. From matched ankylosing spondylitis synovial fluid, disease-linked clones were reportedly recovered at significantly enriched levels.

Quantitative 5'-RACE with molecular barcodes produced the TCR beta libraries. TCRdb independently ran MiXCR on the 5' RACE reads; one entry per CDR3 protein. The sample lists 500,000 to 550,000 distinct CDR3 sequences; over 9.5% were seen once. This clonotype has a handful of counts. Its antigen is not known. The source of this sequence is a male donor with ankylosing spondylitis. This sequence joins TRBV9 and TRBJ2-3, with 10 bases lining up with TRBD2. The sequencing sample was made of blood, either unsorted or a sorted T cell fraction (not recorded which). CDR3 residues: CASSVNSGRTIDTQYF. In DNA form, the CDR3 reads TGTGCCAGCAGCGTCAATAGCGGGAGGACTATAGATACGCAGTATTTT.